This TCR beta chain was documented in a study of shared clonotypes between healthy human individuals. Study information: Three plates were used per donor for CD4 naive, three for CD4 memory, two for CD8 naive and one for CD8 memory.

V dropped 3 bases and J dropped 0; count of bases not matched to a gene: 8. The CDR3 consists of 19 residues. Germline CDR1 reads MGHRA; CDR2 reads YSYEKL. Sequencing was performed with immunoSEQ multiplex PCR; in TCRdb, only in-frame clones are kept and a portion is missing. Of about 530,000 clones detected, less than 96% appear once; the ten largest clones hold less than 0.06%. The sample taken for sequencing was naive CD4+ T cells sorted from blood. Described subset: CD45RA+ positively selected. The origin of this receptor is a woman aged 25 to 45 in good health. The chain is built from TRBV4-1 and TRBJ2-2; the match to TRBD2 covers 12 bases. CDR3: CASSQVFGLAGTNTGELFF. The CDR3 DNA reads as TGCGCCAGCAGCCAGGTCTTCGGACTAGCGGGAACGAACACCGGGGAGCTGTTTTTT.